This T cell receptor beta chain was profiled in a study of beta chain features in type 1 diabetes. With regard to this clone: Its antigen is not identified.

This CDR3 has 15 residues. Germline CDR1 reads SGHTA; CDR2 reads FQGNSA. Between the trimmed V and J ends, which lost 4 bases and 4 bases, there was a span of 17 bases. General study results and limits: When Type 1 diabetes patients were examined, their TCRB CDR3s proved moderately but significantly shorter in all four CD4+ subsets. Any HLA type influence on TCRB rearrangement was left unresolved here. Cells carrying high TCR expression could end up over-represented when cDNA is sequenced. Junctions at VDJ sites from type 1 diabetes patients had fewer insertions and more deletions.

The study reverse transcribed the entire isolated RNA, so it sequenced expressed TCRB transcripts. Method: immunoSEQ multiplex PCR; TCRdb's copy keeps in-frame clones and lacks some. This sample has fewer than 55,000 clones, with approximately 45% found just once. Sequences were obtained from Tregs from blood. The chain recombines TRBV7-2 with TRBJ2-7, with a possible D match to TRBD2 (5 bases). The clonotype originates from a man aged 25 to 40 with type 1 diabetes. In DNA, the CDR3 is TGTGCCAGCAGCTCCGAGGGCCTCCCGGTTTACGAGCAGTACTTC. It codes for CASSSEGLPVYEQYF.